This T cell receptor beta chain appears in the sequencing data of a study of control samples from healthy donors and cancer patients. Profiled with immunoSEQ multiplex PCR; TCRdb holds only in-frame clones, not every one. The sample records about 250,000 clones, over 75% being singletons. The CDR3 sequence is 15 residues long. Trimming removed 4 bases from V and 0 bases from J; junction bases left unmatched: 4. CDR1 is SGHRS and CDR2 is YFSETQ in the germline V gene. The chain has TRBV5-1 and TRBJ1-5, with 7 bases aligning to TRBD1. The specimen sequenced was PBMCs. The clonotype comes from a woman aged 60-75 years with lung cancer. This chain's CDR3 is CASSMGTVSNQPQHF. CDR3 coding DNA: TGCGCCAGCAGCATGGGGACAGTTAGCAATCAGCCCCAGCATTTT. Supplemented by reference TRBV5-1 and TRBJ1-5, the full variable domain reads KAGVTQTPRYLIKTRGQQVTLSCSPISGHRSVSWYQQTPGQGLQFLFEYFSETQRNKGNFPGRFSGRQFSNSRSEMNVSTLELGDSALYLCASSMGTVSNQPQHFGDGTRLSIL.